This is a list of T cell receptor beta chains from one sample in a study of cytomegalovirus exposure and HLA in healthy donors. Clones were read by immunoSEQ multiplex PCR, and TCRdb kept only the in-frame ones, dropping some. This sample has some 130,000 clones, with approximately 80% found just once. Sequencing was performed on PBMCs. Source of these receptors: a male donor in good health and CMV-seropositive. CDR3s include the opening cysteine and the closing phenylalanine or tryptophan. A D gene is named only where the DNA matches it firmly. Expanded clones are given a class, and other clones once, few, many or no size at all.

clone_size,v_call,j_call,d_call,cdr3_aa,cdr3_nt
-,TRBV18,TRBJ1-1,-,CASSPERDTEAFF,TGTGCCAGCTCACCAGAGCGGGACACTGAAGCTTTCTTT
-,TRBV4-1,TRBJ1-5,TRBD1,CASSLRQGSQPQHF,TGCGCCAGCAGCCTCCGACAGGGGTCTCAGCCCCAGCATTTT
few,TRBV7-9,TRBJ1-6,-,CASQYQGIDSPLHF,TGTGCCAGCCAATATCAGGGGATAGATTCACCCCTCCACTTT
-,TRBV5-1,TRBJ2-5,TRBD2,CASSLLGLGRETQYF,TGCGCCAGCAGCTTGCTGGGACTAGGGCGCGAGACCCAGTACTTC
-,TRBV10-3,TRBJ1-4,-,CATREGDEKLFF,TGTGCCACCCGCGAAGGGGATGAAAAACTGTTTTTT
-,TRBV27,TRBJ2-1,TRBD1,CASSLNRGLIDEQFF,TGTGCCAGCAGTTTAAACAGGGGGCTTATCGATGAGCAGTTCTTC
-,TRBV6-5,TRBJ2-7,-,CASSPGPGWSYEQYF,TGTGCCAGCTCCCCAGGCCCAGGGTGGTCGTACGAGCAGTACTTC
-,TRBV7-2,TRBJ1-2,-,CASSLEGGEVSIYGYTF,TGTGCCAGCAGCTTAGAAGGGGGGGAGGTGTCAATCTATGGCTACACCTTC
-,TRBV7-9,TRBJ2-7,-,CASSLSGGNNEQYF,TGTGCCAGCAGCCTTTCAGGGGGGAATAACGAGCAGTACTTC
-,TRBV5-6,TRBJ1-1,-,CASSLSKGMGGKAFF,TGTGCCAGCAGCTTGTCAAAGGGGATGGGTGGTAAAGCTTTCTTT
-,TRBV9,TRBJ2-3,TRBD1,CASSVAGTGEDTQYF,TGTGCCAGCAGCGTAGCGGGCACAGGGGAAGATACGCAGTATTTT
few,TRBV23-1,TRBJ2-2,-,CASSLCETDPNTGELFF,TGCGCCAGCAGTCTATGTGAAACAGACCCCAACACCGGGGAGCTGTTTTTT
-,TRBV28,TRBJ1-1,-,CASSLTLEAAFF,TGTGCCAGCAGTTTAACCCTCGAGGCAGCTTTCTTT
few,TRBV18,TRBJ2-3,TRBD2,CASSPREGRVSDTQYF,TGTGCCAGCTCACCCCGGGAGGGCCGAGTTTCAGATACGCAGTATTTT
few,TRBV18,TRBJ2-1,TRBD1,CASSPGIRTGEQFF,TGTGCCAGCTCACCAGGGATCCGGACAGGTGAGCAGTTCTTC
-,TRBV5-4,TRBJ2-7,TRBD2,CASSLGGEGAYEQYF,TGTGCCAGCAGCTTGGGCGGGGAGGGAGCCTACGAGCAGTACTTC
-,TRBV2,TRBJ1-5,-,CASSNRQGRQPQHF,TGTGCCAGCAGTAATCGGCAGGGTAGGCAGCCCCAGCATTTT
-,TRBV6-5,TRBJ1-1,-,CASSHSGNEAFF,TGTGCCAGCAGCCACAGTGGAAATGAAGCTTTCTTT
-,TRBV6-4,TRBJ1-6,TRBD1,CASSDSTGGSPLHF,TGTGCCAGCAGTGACTCGACAGGGGGCTCACCCCTCCACTTT
-,TRBV6-4,TRBJ2-2,-,CASSEIAGGELFF,TGTGCCAGCAGTGAGATAGCCGGCGGGGAGCTGTTTTTT
-,TRBV6-5,TRBJ1-4,TRBD1,CASSPGTENEKLFF,TGTGCCAGCAGTCCCGGGACAGAGAATGAAAAACTGTTTTTT
-,TRBV10-1,TRBJ2-7,TRBD2,CASSVFNSHRGDEQYF,TGCGCCAGCAGTGTGTTTAACTCCCACCGGGGGGACGAGCAGTACTTC
-,TRBV7-2,TRBJ2-7,-,CASSPKVHEQYF,TGTGCCAGCAGCCCTAAAGTCCACGAGCAGTACTTC
-,TRBV29-1,TRBJ1-1,-,CSVLRGMNTEAFF,TGCAGCGTCCTCAGGGGCATGAACACTGAAGCTTTCTTT
-,TRBV7-9,TRBJ2-7,TRBD2,CASSLEGSGRPTYEQYF,TGTGCCAGCAGCTTAGAGGGTAGCGGGAGGCCCACCTACGAGCAGTACTTC
few,TRBV6-5,TRBJ2-1,TRBD2,CASRPRLAGENFF,TGTGCCAGCAGACCTCGACTAGCGGGAGAAAATTTCTTC
-,TRBV6-6,TRBJ1-4,-,CASSYSIAMRLFF,TGTGCCAGCAGTTACTCGATTGCCATGAGACTGTTTTTT
few,TRBV6-5,TRBJ2-3,-,CASSSRTTTDTQYF,TGTGCCAGCAGTTCCAGGACTACGACAGATACGCAGTATTTT
-,TRBV5-1,TRBJ2-3,-,CASSLGALDTQYF,TGCGCCAGCAGCTTAGGGGCGTTAGATACGCAGTATTTT
-,TRBV18,TRBJ1-4,-,CASSPPGAVYEKLFF,TGTGCCAGCTCACCACCGGGGGCAGTTTATGAAAAACTGTTTTTT
-,TRBV7-2,TRBJ1-2,TRBD1,CASSLRDRGGYGYTF,TGTGCCAGCAGCCTAAGGGACAGGGGTGGCTATGGCTACACCTTC
-,TRBV9,TRBJ2-3,TRBD2,CASSTMAGTSGRADTQYF,TGTGCCAGCAGTACTATGGCCGGGACTAGCGGGAGGGCAGATACGCAGTATTTT
-,TRBV6-1,TRBJ1-6,-,CASIGVGISPLHF,TGTGCCAGCATAGGGGTGGGAATTTCACCCCTCCACTTT
-,TRBV6-1,TRBJ2-3,TRBD2,CASSELAGRTDTQYF,TGTGCCAGCAGTGAACTAGCGGGAAGAACAGATACGCAGTATTTT
-,TRBV2,TRBJ2-5,TRBD2,CASSTGTSGRGTQYF,TGTGCCAGCAGCACCGGGACTAGCGGGAGAGGGACCCAGTACTTC
-,TRBV15,TRBJ2-7,TRBD1,CATSLDRYEQYF,TGTGCCACCAGCTTGGACAGGTACGAGCAGTACTTC
-,TRBV5-4,TRBJ1-2,TRBD1,CASSFGTGGGGYTF,TGTGCCAGCAGCTTCGGGACAGGGGGCGGAGGCTACACCTTC
-,TRBV5-1,TRBJ2-1,-,CASSGTRPSNEQFF,TGCGCCAGCAGCGGAACAAGGCCTAGCAATGAGCAGTTCTTC
once,TRBV6-5,TRBJ2-7,-,CASSPGPYEQYF,TGTGCCAGCAGCCCCGGTCCCTACGAGCAGTACTTC
-,TRBV19,TRBJ1-2,-,CASSPRQVFTVYTF,TGTGCCAGTAGTCCACGACAGGTTTTCACTGTCTACACCTTC
-,TRBV15,TRBJ2-1,TRBD2,CATSRDTTSGNNEQFF,TGTGCCACCAGCAGAGATACAACTAGCGGAAACAATGAGCAGTTCTTC
-,TRBV28,TRBJ1-1,TRBD1,CASAAPSQGGTEAFF,TGTGCCAGCGCTGCCCCATCCCAGGGGGGCACTGAAGCTTTCTTT
once,TRBV6-5,TRBJ2-7,-,CASSFQGGEQYF,TGTGCCAGCAGTTTTCAGGGTGGCGAGCAGTACTTC
-,TRBV6-5,TRBJ2-7,-,CASSDRQSAYEQYF,TGTGCCAGCAGCGACAGACAGTCCGCCTACGAGCAGTACTTC
-,TRBV6-1,TRBJ1-5,-,CASRSTVYSNQPQHF,TGTGCCAGCAGATCGACAGTTTATAGCAATCAGCCCCAGCATTTT
-,TRBV6-6,TRBJ1-2,-,CASSYGGNGYTF,TGTGCCAGCAGTTACGGAGGCAACGGCTACACCTTC
few,TRBV18,TRBJ2-7,-,CASSQPSDPYEQYF,TGTGCCAGCTCACAACCTAGCGACCCCTACGAGCAGTACTTC
-,TRBV5-5,TRBJ1-5,-,CASSPVPDQPQHF,TGTGCCAGCAGCCCCGTGCCGGATCAGCCCCAGCATTTT
-,TRBV11-2,TRBJ1-1,-,CASSPRRQSRDTEAFF,TGTGCCAGCAGCCCGCGTCGCCAATCTCGGGACACTGAAGCTTTCTTT
few,TRBV6-1,TRBJ2-7,TRBD1,CASSWDRGYEQYF,TGTGCCAGCAGTTGGGACAGGGGCTACGAGCAGTACTTC
-,TRBV7-9,TRBJ2-7,-,CSSSLTEVWGGVVHEQYF,TGTTCCAGCAGCTTAACGGAGGTATGGGGCGGGGTAGTCCACGAGCAGTACTTC
-,TRBV15,TRBJ1-1,-,CATSHSLNTEAFF,TGTGCCACCAGCCACAGCCTTAACACTGAAGCTTTCTTT
-,TRBV27,TRBJ2-2,-,CASSSRQGRVWAGELFF,TGTGCAAGCAGTTCGAGGCAGGGCCGAGTCTGGGCCGGGGAGCTGTTTTTT
-,TRBV7-9,TRBJ1-2,-,CASSPGGFYGYTF,TGTGCCAGCAGCCCGGGGGGGTTCTATGGCTACACCTTC
-,TRBV11-2,TRBJ2-1,TRBD2,CASSLESGARPYNEQFF,TGTGCCAGCAGCTTAGAGAGCGGGGCCCGCCCCTACAATGAGCAGTTCTTC